The sequence of this T cell receptor (beta chain) was determined in a study of blood T cells in healthy people across ages. Study-level findings and limits: CMV status of donors was not determined, possibly confounding expanded clonotype changes. Naive T cell percentage by flow cytometry tracked strongly with beta diversity. Reliance upon unsorted PBMCs precluded definitive naive versus antigen-experienced comparison.

Next came a second PCR, run for roughly 7 to 12 cycles, which used a sample-barcoded 5' primer along with a J-beta primer mix. MiXCR, run by TCRdb on the 5' RACE reads, gives a single entry per CDR3 protein. This sample has some 640,000 distinct CDR3 sequences, with approximately 49% found just once. Every donor gave 9 to 10 milliliters of peripheral blood. Germline-derived CDR1 and CDR2 are SGHTA and FQGTGA. The CDR3 totals 13 residues. Turning to this clonotype: The antigen is unknown. The junction does not match germline at one end; this may be a read error.

The chain recombines TRBV7-3 with TRBJ1-2; no firm D call. Sequenced input: blood. The receptor was isolated from a woman in her fifties or sixties in good health. CDR3 DNA sequence: TGTGCCAGCAGCTCGGACCCCTTTTATGGCTGCACCTTC. It yields the protein CASSSDPFYGCTF.